This passage covers 7 T cell receptor beta chains from one sample sequenced in a study of T cell repertoires in cytomegalovirus infection. From the reads, TCRdb called clonotypes with MiXCR, one entry per CDR3 protein. The sample consists of fewer than 350,000 distinct CDR3 sequences, roughly 29% of them appearing once. These receptors' targets are unknown. The sample here was cultured PBMCs, taken from culture after CMV antigen stimulation. Receptors originate from a human donor in good health (CMV status not recorded). Some clones in this sample may be carry-over from other donors' samples.

This rearrangement joins TRBV7-4 to TRBJ1-1; unclear D gene. The CDR3 has 15 residues. CDR1 is SGHVT, CDR2 SQSDAQ, per germline. Trimming shortened V by 5 bases and J by 1 base, and 14 bases separated the two germline ends. The CDR3 region has the DNA TGTGCCAGCAGCCGATACTCAGATCGGAACACTGAAGCTTTCTTT. It is translated as CASSRYSDRNTEAFF. Looking up the rest from reference TRBV7-4 and TRBJ1-1 gives the full variable domain: GAGVSQSPRYKVAKRGRDVALRCDSISGHVTLYWYRQTLGQGSEVLTYSQSDAQRDKSGRPSGRFSAERPERSVSTLKIQRTEQGDSAVYLCASSRYSDRNTEAFFGQGTRLTVV.

The V gene is TRBV11-2, the J gene TRBJ1-1, with D perhaps TRBD1 (6 bases). This CDR3 comprises 16 residues. Trimming removed 5 bases from V and 1 base from J, with 17 bases in between. The germline CDR1 and CDR2 sequences are SGHAT and FQNNGV. The CDR3 sequence is CASSPFKGGPNTEAFF. The CDR3 DNA reads as TGTGCCAGCAGCCCCTTTAAGGGGGGGCCGAACACTGAAGCTTTCTTT.

The sample holds a few counts of this clonotype. The junction shows a germline mismatch at one end, possibly a read error. The V gene is TRBV7-7, the J gene TRBJ2-5; 11 bases are shared with TRBD2. CDR1 and CDR2 from the germline V gene are SSHAT and FNYEAQ (reference sequence). There are 16 residues in the CDR3. CDR3 residues: CASSAGTSGGEETQYF. In DNA form, the CDR3 reads TGTGCTAGCAGCGCCGGGACTAGCGGAGGGGAAGAGACCCAGTACTTC.

In its sample, this clonotype was seen a few times. V and J are TRBV7-3 and TRBJ2-2; 11 nucleotides match TRBD2. CDR3 length: 18 residues. Germline V gives CDR1 SGHTA, CDR2 FQGTGA. Unmatched junction bases numbered 12, after V lost 0 bases and J lost 9 bases. The CDR3 DNA reads TGTGCCAGCAGCTTAACGTTGGGCCTAGCGGGAGGCCACCGGGAGCTGTTTTTT. Translating it yields CASSLTLGLAGGHRELFF.

The chain employs TRBV24-1 and TRBJ2-1, with D possibly matching TRBD1 (6 bases). The germline gives CDR1 KGHDR, CDR2 SFDVKD. With 3 bases removed from V and 1 base from J, the gap between germline ends came to 15 bases. The CDR3 is made up of 17 amino acids. The chain's CDR3 is CATSDRSRGPSYNEQFF. In nucleotides, the CDR3 is TGTGCCACCAGTGATCGATCCAGGGGCCCTTCCTACAATGAGCAGTTCTTC.

The chain links TRBV6-6 to TRBJ1-3, with D hard to call. This CDR3 comprises 15 residues. The ends were cut back, 6 bases at V and 1 base at J, with 13 bases in the middle. Germline lookup yields CDR1 MNHNY and CDR2 SVGAGI (reference sequence). CDR3 loop: CASSPRVGSGNTIYF. The CDR3 DNA reads as TGTGCCAGCAGCCCTCGCGTAGGATCTGGAAACACCATATATTTT.

The CDR3 is CASSRQGGAYEQYF. The CDR3 nucleotides are TGTGCCAGCAGCCGACAGGGAGGCGCCTACGAGCAGTACTTC. This chain links TRBV7-9 with TRBJ2-7; D is perhaps TRBD1 (7 bases). The CDR3 extends over 14 amino acids. Germline V CDR1 and CDR2: SEHNR, FQNEAQ (reference sequence). The V gene lost 5 bases and the J gene lost 2 bases, with 13 bases spanning the gap.